The sequence of this T cell receptor (beta chain) was determined in a study of T cells in Graves' hyperthyroidism and ophthalmopathy. Whole-study findings and limits: Before onset, ophthalmopathy was predicted by the model a median around 6 months earlier.

Hyperthyroidism in the patients, aged 18 to 65, was newly diagnosed and under 2 months in duration. The study excluded patients with uncontrolled infection, other autoimmune disease, pregnancy or lactation. Diagnoses rested on clinical symptoms, serum thyroxine and TRAb, thyroid ultrasound and orbital computed tomography. Template material for amplifying TCR beta CDR3 regions consisted of RNA transcripts. Initially, a first-round RT-PCR of the TCR CDR3 employed the HTBI primer set. Each CDR3 protein is one row after TCRdb ran MiXCR on the multiplex PCR reads. The data show hundreds of thousands of distinct CDR3 sequences, roughly a third seen once. Concerning this clonotype: Antigen unknown.

The source of this sequence is a woman between 40 and 50 years old with Graves' hyperthyroidism. Sequencing was performed on blood.

Here the CDR3 reads CASTYRENTEAFF. Here the CDR3 DNA reads TGTGCCAGCACCTACCGGGAGAACACTGAAGCTTTCTTT. The genes are TRBV6-5 and TRBJ1-1, with D unresolved. The germline V gene has CDR1 MNHEY and CDR2 SVGAGI. With 7 bases removed from V and 1 base from J, the gap between germline ends came to 10 bases. The CDR3 has 13 residues.